The 7 T cell receptor beta chains in this list originate from one sample, sequenced in a study of CD8 T cells in Susac syndrome. Random hexamers were used to reverse transcribe an amount of about 0.45 to 1 ug RNA. In TCRdb, the immunoSEQ multiplex PCR reads were re-called with MiXCR into one record per CDR3 protein. The repertoire holds about 250,000 distinct CDR3 sequences, around 93% seen once, with approximately 0.07% in the top ten. Sequenced sample: CD4+ T cells from PBMCs. The receptors here all came from a human donor with multiple sclerosis.

The chain combines TRBV7-9 with TRBJ2-2; TRBD1 might be the D (6 bases). Germline CDR1 is SEHNR and CDR2 is FQNEAQ (reference sequence). This CDR3 spans 14 amino acids. Trimming cost V 3 bases and J 3 bases, with 8 bases left between them. The chain's CDR3 is CASSLNRDTGELFF. CDR3 in DNA: TGTGCCAGCAGCTTGAACAGGGACACCGGGGAGCTGTTTTTT. The full variable domain, its missing parts supplied by reference TRBV7-9 and TRBJ2-2, is DTGVSQNPRHKITKRGQNVTFRCDPISEHNRLYWYRQTLGQGPEFLTYFQNEAQLEKSRLLSDRFSAERPKGSFSTLEIQRTEQGDSAMYLCASSLNRDTGELFFGEGSRLTVL.

This clonotype occurred once. This sequence joins TRBV2 and TRBJ2-5, with D hard to call. V was clipped by 1 base and J by 2 bases, with 8 bases between them. The CDR3 has 14 residues. Per the germline V gene, CDR1 is SNHLY and CDR2 is FYNNEI. The CDR3 reads CASSEEQPQETQYF. CDR3 nucleotide sequence: TGTGCCAGCAGTGAAGAACAGCCACAAGAGACCCAGTACTTC. Supplemented by reference TRBV2 and TRBJ2-5, the full variable domain reads EPEVTQTPSHQVTQMGQEVILRCVPISNHLYFYWYRQILGQKVEFLVSFYNNEISEKSEIFDDQFSVERPDGSNFTLKIRSTKLEDSAMYFCASSEEQPQETQYFGPGTRLLVL.

V and J are TRBV19 and TRBJ1-2; 8 nucleotides match TRBD1. Germline CDR1 and CDR2: LNHDA and SQIVND (reference sequence). This CDR3 comprises 15 residues. The junction had 4 bases not matched to a gene; V was cut back by 4 bases and J by 0 bases. The CDR3 sequence is CASSRQGPANYGYTF. In nucleotides, the CDR3 is TGTGCCAGTAGTAGACAGGGGCCGGCTAACTATGGCTACACCTTC. Variable domain in full (rest from reference TRBV19 and TRBJ1-2): DGGITQSPKYLFRKEGQNVTLSCEQNLNHDAMYWYRQDPGQGLRLIYYSQIVNDFQKGDIAEGYSVSREKKESFPLTVTSAQKNPTAFYLCASSRQGPANYGYTFGSGTRLTVV.

The CDR3 protein is CASSPQGTSGEKLFF. In nucleotides, the CDR3 is TGTGCCAGCTCACCCCAGGGGACATCGGGTGAAAAACTGTTTTTT. The genes are TRBV18 and TRBJ1-4, with a possible D match to TRBD1 (6 bases). The length of the CDR3 is 15 residues. Trimming removed 3 bases from V and 7 bases from J, with 15 bases in between. CDR1 is KGHSH, CDR2 LQKENI, per germline.

The chain employs TRBV6-5 and TRBJ2-7; TRBD1 matches at 9 bases. The length of the CDR3 is 14 residues. Germline CDR1 is MNHEY and CDR2 is SVGAGI. The V gene end was trimmed by 6 bases and the J gene end by 2 bases; junction bases not matched to a gene: 5. DNA of the CDR3: TGTGCCAGCAGACGGGACAGGGTTGCCTACGAGCAGTACGTC. Encoded protein: CASRRDRVAYEQYV.

The rearrangement uses TRBV6-6 and TRBJ2-4; 7 bases fit TRBD1. The V gene's germline CDR1 is MNHNY and CDR2 SVGAGI (reference sequence). Trimming cost V 2 bases and J 5 bases; bases outside gene matches: 6. The CDR3 is 15 residues long. The CDR3 DNA reads TGTGCCAGCAGTTACGACAGGGCCCTGGAAAACATTCAGTACTTC. Translation: CASSYDRALENIQYF.

J is TRBJ1-4 and V is TRBV27; 7 nucleotides align to TRBD1. After removal of 5 bases from V and 5 bases from J, the junction contained 8 bases not matched to a gene. The CDR3 loop spans 15 amino acids. The germline V gene has CDR1 MNHEY and CDR2 SMNVEV (reference sequence). Here the CDR3 DNA reads TGTGCCAGCAGTCCCCAGGGGGGCGGGAATGAAAAACTGTTTTTT. This sequence encodes CASSPQGGGNEKLFF.